The rows below give T cell receptor beta chains drawn from one sample of a study of blood T cells in healthy people across ages. TCRdb passed the 5' RACE reads through MiXCR, listing each CDR3 protein once. Of some 640,000 distinct CDR3 sequences listed, around 48% were seen once; the top ten hold around 32%. Sequencing was performed on blood. The receptors shown here come from an older woman in good health. Each CDR3 is given with its conserved first and last residue. D genes are given only for firm matches. Rows may omit the clone size; those that give it use once, few, many or a size class.

V,D,size,J,CDR3,DNA
TRBV4-3,.,few,TRBJ2-4,CASSQEVSAAQYF,TGCGCCAGCAGCCAAGAAGTATCGGCGGCTCAGTACTTC
TRBV20-1,.,few,TRBJ2-7,CSSNRANEAYEQYF,TGCAGTTCGAACAGGGCGAACGAAGCCTACGAGCAGTACTTC
TRBV20-1,.,.,TRBJ2-5,CSARGTPGTFETQYF,TGCAGTGCTAGAGGAACCCCCGGGACATTTGAGACCCAGTACTTC
TRBV25-1,.,.,TRBJ2-1,CASSDSGHQDNEQFF,TGTGCCAGCAGTGATTCGGGACACCAGGACAATGAGCAGTTCTTC
TRBV4-2,.,few,TRBJ1-1,CASSQDPGGFGEAFF,TGTGCCAGCAGCCAAGATCCGGGGGGCTTTGGTGAAGCTTTCTTT
TRBV28,TRBD2,.,TRBJ2-5,CASSFPLRSSGEETQYF,TGTGCCAGCAGTTTCCCCCTCCGGTCTAGCGGGGAAGAGACCCAGTACTTC
TRBV20-1,TRBD1,.,TRBJ1-2,CSAGRTGLDYGYTF,TGCAGTGCTGGGCGGACAGGGCTGGACTATGGCTACACCTTC
TRBV29-1,TRBD1,.,TRBJ2-1,CSVEGTGGPLDNEQFF,TGCAGCGTTGAGGGGACAGGGGGACCCCTTGACAATGAGCAGTTCTTC
TRBV6-2/TRBV6-3,.,few,TRBJ2-1,CASSYSAQTSWSYNEQFF,TGTGCCAGCAGTTACTCCGCTCAGACTTCATGGTCCTACAATGAGCAGTTCTTC
TRBV4-3,.,few,TRBJ1-2,CASSHSGQAYGYTF,TGCGCCAGCAGCCATTCAGGACAAGCTTATGGCTACACCTTC
TRBV7-9,.,few,TRBJ1-2,CASSSRRDAYASNYGYTF,TGTGCCAGCAGCTCAAGAAGGGACGCCTACGCCTCTAACTATGGCTACACCTTC
TRBV5-1,.,few,TRBJ2-7,CASSPQTRYEQYF,TGCGCCAGCAGCCCTCAGACCCGCTACGAGCAGTACTTC
TRBV29-1,.,.,TRBJ1-4,CSVLRGANEKLFF,TGCAGCGTGCTGCGGGGCGCTAATGAAAAACTGTTTTTT
TRBV5-6,TRBD2,few,TRBJ2-3,CASSLVASGYTQYF,TGTGCCAGCAGCCTGGTGGCTAGCGGGTATACGCAGTATTTT
TRBV18,.,.,TRBJ2-7,CASSPLDLGEQYF,TGTGCCAGCTCACCACTCGATTTAGGGGAGCAGTACTTC
TRBV20-1,TRBD2,.,TRBJ2-4,CSARDLSGSKNIQYF,TGCAGTGCTAGAGATCTTAGCGGGTCCAAAAACATTCAGTACTTC
TRBV7-3,.,few,TRBJ1-1,CASSLLEGTEAFF,TGTGCCAGCAGCTTATTGGAGGGCACTGAAGCTTTCTTT
TRBV20-1,TRBD2,once,TRBJ2-7,CSALPGLAAGEQYF,TGCAGTGCTCTACCCGGACTAGCCGCGGGCGAGCAGTACTTC
TRBV5-1,TRBD2,few,TRBJ2-7,CASSLALTAGVAYEQYF,TGCGCCAGCAGCTTGGCCCTGACAGCGGGAGTCGCCTACGAGCAGTACTTC
TRBV7-9,TRBD1,.,TRBJ1-6,CASSLSGTGRSPLHF,TGTGCCAGCAGCTTAAGTGGGACAGGGAGGTCACCCCTCCACTTT
TRBV30,.,many,TRBJ2-4,CAWRTGGIGNIQYF,TGTGCCTGGAGGACCGGGGGAATTGGAAACATTCAGTACTTC
TRBV12-5,.,few,TRBJ2-3,CASGLDLADTQYF,TGTGCTAGTGGTTTGGATCTCGCAGATACGCAGTATTTT
TRBV20-1,.,many,TRBJ2-3,CSATPRGVNTDTQYF,TGCAGTGCTACCCCCCGCGGGGTAAATACAGATACGCAGTATTTT
TRBV29-1,TRBD2,few,TRBJ2-5,CSVDGTSGSGSETQYF,TGCAGCGTTGATGGGACTAGCGGGAGCGGGTCTGAGACCCAGTACTTC
TRBV27,TRBD1,few,TRBJ2-1,CASSLVQGAYNEQFF,TGTGCCAGCAGTTTAGTACAGGGGGCGTACAATGAGCAGTTCTTC
TRBV29-1,TRBD1,few,TRBJ2-1,CSVPGQGGHEQFF,TGCAGCGTCCCGGGACAGGGTGGCCATGAGCAGTTCTTC
TRBV9,TRBD1,many,TRBJ2-6,CASKKTGGISGANVLTF,TGTGCCAGCAAGAAAACAGGGGGAATTTCTGGGGCCAACGTCCTGACTTTC
TRBV20-1,TRBD1,.,TRBJ1-4,CSAKQGLGEKLFF,TGCAGTGCCAAACAGGGGCTCGGTGAAAAACTGTTTTTT
TRBV5-1,TRBD2,.,TRBJ2-7,CASSSADGGSYEQYF,TGCGCCAGCAGTTCCGCCGACGGGGGGTCCTACGAGCAGTACTTC
TRBV7-2,TRBD2,.,TRBJ2-1,CASSSWTSGRAKDYNEQFF,TGTGCCAGCAGCTCCTGGACTAGCGGGAGGGCCAAGGACTACAATGAGCAGTTCTTC
TRBV20-1,TRBD2,many,TRBJ2-2,CSARGGTRNTGELFF,TGCAGTGCTAGAGGGGGGACTAGGAACACCGGGGAGCTGTTTTTT
TRBV6-5,TRBD1,.,TRBJ1-2,CASRIGTANYGYTF,TGTGCCAGCAGGATAGGGACAGCTAACTATGGCTACACCTTC
TRBV7-2,.,.,TRBJ2-1,CASSLAVGPEQFF,TGTGCCAGCAGCTTGGCTGTAGGCCCTGAGCAGTTCTTC
TRBV7-3,TRBD1,few,TRBJ1-3,CASSSQRGTALFYGNTIYF,TGTGCCAGCAGCTCCCAGCGGGGGACAGCCCTCTTTTATGGAAACACCATATATTTT
TRBV5-1,.,few,TRBJ2-6,CASSLGRVDLSGANVLTF,TGCGCCAGCAGCTTGGGCAGGGTCGATCTCTCTGGGGCCAACGTCCTGACTTTC
TRBV3-1,TRBD2,few,TRBJ2-3,CASSQPGLAGEGDTQYF,TGTGCCAGCAGCCAACCCGGACTAGCGGGAGAAGGAGATACGCAGTATTTT
TRBV12-3/TRBV12-4,.,.,TRBJ2-3,CASSNSGFGTDTQYF,TGTGCCAGCAGTAACAGCGGGTTTGGGACAGATACGCAGTATTTT
TRBV7-2,.,.,TRBJ2-5,CASSLKRGRGLQETQYF,TGTGCCAGCAGCTTAAAAAGGGGGAGGGGATTACAAGAGACCCAGTACTTC
TRBV3-1,.,.,TRBJ2-1,CASSQDISWQGDNEQFF,TGTGCCAGCAGCCAAGATATTTCTTGGCAGGGAGACAATGAGCAGTTCTTC
TRBV20-1,TRBD1,.,TRBJ2-3,CSARDLGLSRGPTDTQYF,TGCAGTGCTAGAGATCTGGGGCTTTCAAGGGGGCCGACAGATACGCAGTATTTT
TRBV27,.,.,TRBJ2-4,CASRPTGVAKNIQYF,TGTGCCAGCAGACCCACGGGGGTAGCCAAAAACATTCAGTACTTC
TRBV20-1,TRBD2,.,TRBJ2-5,CSADGLAGAGETQYF,TGCAGTGCTGACGGACTAGCGGGAGCTGGTGAGACCCAGTACTTC
TRBV6-1,.,.,TRBJ2-3,CASSQAASWDTQYF,TGTGCCAGCAGCCAAGCGGCGAGTTGGGATACGCAGTATTTT
TRBV4-3,.,.,TRBJ1-5,CASSQYLQGNQPQHF,TGCGCCAGCAGCCAATATCTCCAGGGGAATCAGCCCCAGCATTTT
TRBV4-2,.,few,TRBJ1-4,CASSQGEKLFF,TGTGCCAGCAGCCAGGGGGAAAAACTGTTTTTT
TRBV5-1,.,.,TRBJ2-2,CASSLDTGELFF,TGTGCCAGCAGCTTAGACACCGGGGAGCTGTTTTTT
TRBV29-1,TRBD2,.,TRBJ2-3,CSVDASGYTDTQYF,TGCAGCGTTGACGCTAGCGGGTACACAGATACGCAGTATTTT
TRBV24-1,TRBD2,.,TRBJ2-7,CATSDRTRSYEQYF,TGTGCCACCAGTGACCGGACTAGGTCCTACGAGCAGTACTTC
TRBV20-1,TRBD2,.,TRBJ2-7,CSSASGSSYEQYF,TGCAGTTCCGCTAGCGGGAGCTCCTACGAGCAGTACTTC
TRBV20-1,TRBD2,many,TRBJ2-3,CSASPTSVGDTQYF,TGCAGTGCTAGCCCAACTAGCGTGGGGGATACGCAGTATTTT
TRBV5-1,.,few,TRBJ2-7,CASSLLSSSYEQYF,TGTGCCAGCAGCTTATTAAGTAGCTCCTACGAGCAGTACTTC
TRBV20-1,.,.,TRBJ2-5,CSARPIRDGGETQYF,TGCAGTGCTAGACCGATCCGGGACGGCGGGGAGACCCAGTACTTC
TRBV10-3,TRBD2,.,TRBJ2-2,CAIRREGNTGELFF,TGTGCCATCAGAAGGGAGGGGAACACCGGGGAGCTGTTTTTT
TRBV20-1,.,many,TRBJ2-5,CSASRLVGETQYF,TGCAGTGCTAGCAGACTAGTCGGGGAGACCCAGTACTTC